Each of the 18 T cell receptor beta chains below was sequenced from the same sample in a study of OX40 agonist ivuxolimab in advanced cancers. Receptor amplification or capture employed the immunoSEQ multiplex PCR assay. Drawn from immuneACCESS, this table holds only the in-frame rearrangements with V and J called that TCRdb kept. Clones are partly lost; checked studies trace under half to an unresolved V gene and leave the rest unexplained. In all, the sample holds tens of thousands of clones, and 80% to 85% of those were seen once. The top ten clones comprise roughly 4.1% of the sample. This material consisted of CD4+ or CD8+ T cells sorted from blood, taken in a trial of the OX40 agonist ivuxolimab. The receptors derive from an adult with an advanced solid tumor such as melanoma, head and neck, liver or kidney cancer.

This chain links TRBV6-1 with TRBJ2-3; possible D gene TRBD1, 5 bases. Trimming removed 4 bases from V and 2 bases from J, with 10 bases in between. The germline V gene encodes CDR1 MNHNS and CDR2 SASEGT. The CDR3 is 14 residues long. The CDR3 sequence is CASSGRTFTDTQYF. CDR3 nucleotides: TGTGCCAGCAGTGGACGGACATTCACAGATACGCAGTATTTT.

V usage is TRBV7-9 and J usage is TRBJ2-2, with TRBD1 matching over 8 bases. Per the germline V gene, CDR1 is SEHNR and CDR2 is FQNEAQ (reference sequence). The length of the CDR3 is 17 residues. V dropped 5 bases and J dropped 4; count of bases not matched to a gene: 12. The CDR3 bases are TGTGCCAGCAGCCGCGGACAGGGAGCCTTACTCACCGGGGAGCTGTTTTTT. As protein: CASSRGQGALLTGELFF.

This chain links TRBV28 with TRBJ2-5; D remains ambiguous. There are 13 residues in the CDR3. Trimming removed 9 bases at V and 3 bases at J, with 14 bases between. From germline, CDR1 is MDHEN and CDR2 SYDVKM. CDR3 coding DNA: TGTGCCAGTACAAACGTCCTAAAAGAGACCCAGTACTTC. Translation gives CASTNVLKETQYF.

The chain recombines TRBV5-1 with TRBJ2-1; 12 bases are a match to TRBD2. The CDR3 totals 15 residues. V gave up 2 bases and J gave up 9 bases; unmatched junction bases: 6. From germline, CDR1 is SGHRS and CDR2 YFSETQ. In DNA form, the CDR3 reads TGCGCCAGCAGCTTAACTAGCGGGGGGTCGGTTGAGCAGTTCTTC. Translated, it gives CASSLTSGGSVEQFF. Drawing the rest from reference TRBV5-1 and TRBJ2-1, the complete variable domain is KAGVTQTPRYLIKTRGQQVTLSCSPISGHRSVSWYQQTPGQGLQFLFEYFSETQRNKGNFPGRFSGRQFSNSRSEMNVSTLELGDSALYLCASSLTSGGSVEQFFGPGTRLTVL.

The chain combines TRBV6-6 with TRBJ1-1; D is uncertain. The germline CDR1 and CDR2 sequences are MNHNY and SVGAGI (reference sequence). With 5 bases removed from V and 0 bases from J, the gap between germline ends came to 13 bases. The CDR3 loop spans 15 amino acids. The chain's CDR3 is CASSPPGDLNTEAFF. CDR3 nucleotides: TGTGCCAGCAGTCCCCCCGGGGATCTGAACACTGAAGCTTTCTTT.

The chain combines TRBV7-9 with TRBJ1-1; the D is unclear. Germline V gene sequence: CDR1 SEHNR, CDR2 FQNEAQ (reference sequence). There are 16 residues in the CDR3. Trimming took 1 base from V and 1 from J, leaving 13 bases between them. The CDR3 sequence: CASSLDGVGPNTEAFF. In DNA form, the CDR3 reads TGTGCCAGCAGCTTAGATGGTGTCGGCCCGAACACTGAAGCTTTCTTT. The full variable domain, with the rest looked up from reference TRBV7-9 and TRBJ1-1, is DTGVSQNPRHKITKRGQNVTFRCDPISEHNRLYWYRQTLGQGPEFLTYFQNEAQLEKSRLLSDRFSAERPKGSFSTLEIQRTEQGDSAMYLCASSLDGVGPNTEAFFGQGTRLTVV.

This clone is a singleton in its sample. V usage is TRBV2 and J usage is TRBJ1-5, with D perhaps matching TRBD1 (5 bases). The CDR3 is made up of 14 amino acids. Germline CDR1 SNHLY, CDR2 FYNNEI. The ends were cut back, 11 bases at V and 0 bases at J, with 14 bases in the middle. For the CDR3, the DNA is TGTGCCGCCTCTGGGGGACCTAGCAATCAGCCCCAGCATTTT. Its protein product is CAASGGPSNQPQHF.

The chain carries TRBV11-2 and TRBJ1-2; 12 nucleotides match TRBD1. The length of the CDR3 is 17 residues. Germline CDR1 reads SGHAT; CDR2 reads FQNNGV. V was pared by 1 base and J by 1 base, with 4 bases of the junction left unmatched. The CDR3 loop is CASSLVGQGALNYGYTF. In DNA form, the CDR3 reads TGTGCCAGCAGCTTAGTGGGACAGGGGGCTCTTAACTATGGCTACACCTTC.

This chain connects TRBV6-1 to TRBJ1-1; 10 bases match TRBD1. V shed 6 bases, J shed 5 bases, and the junction held 9 bases outside the gene matches. CDR3 length equals 15 residues. Germline-derived CDR1 and CDR2 are MNHNS and SASEGT. The CDR3 bases are TGTGCCAGCAGGGACCGGGACAGGGGTGATACTGAAGCTTTCTTT. Translated: CASRDRDRGDTEAFF.

J is TRBJ2-5 and V is TRBV7-3; D possibly uses TRBD1 or TRBD2 (6 bases each). The V and J ends lost 5 bases and 4 bases respectively, with 11 bases between them. Germline V gives CDR1 SGHTA, CDR2 FQGTGA. The CDR3 sequence is 13 residues long. In DNA form, the CDR3 reads TGTGCCAGCAGCGGGGGGCCGGGAGAGACCCAGTACTTC. This sequence encodes CASSGGPGETQYF. Filled out from reference TRBV7-3 and TRBJ2-5, the complete variable domain reads GAGVSQTPSNKVTEKGKYVELRCDPISGHTALYWYRQSLGQGPEFLIYFQGTGAADDSGLPNDRFFAVRPEGSVSTLKIQRTERGDSAVYLCASSGGPGETQYFGPGTRLLVL.

This chain joins TRBV7-3 and TRBJ2-5; maybe TRBD2 (6 bases). V was clipped by 5 bases and J by 5 bases, with 15 bases between them. Germline V gives CDR1 SGHTA, CDR2 FQGTGA. This CDR3 has 14 amino acids. The chain's CDR3 is CASSPGSKGETQYF. Here the CDR3 DNA reads TGTGCCAGCAGCCCCGGGAGTAAAGGGGAGACCCAGTACTTC.

The gene calls are TRBV6-1 and TRBJ1-1; no firm D call. V was shortened by 4 bases and J by 1 base, with 7 bases between the two germline ends. The germline gives CDR1 MNHNS, CDR2 SASEGT. The CDR3 sequence is 13 residues long. CDR3 protein: CASSVTANTEAFF. DNA of the CDR3: TGTGCCAGCAGTGTAACAGCGAACACTGAAGCTTTCTTT.

The chain carries TRBV6-6 and TRBJ1-2; D ambiguous. Trimming took 10 bases from V and 4 from J, leaving 16 bases between them. Germline V gives CDR1 MNHNY, CDR2 SVGAGI (reference sequence). The CDR3 runs to 13 residues. CDR3 bases: TGTGCCACCGCAACCCGGGCTAGCTATGGCTACACCTTC. This translates into CATATRASYGYTF.

Only one count was recorded for this clone. The rearrangement links TRBV6-6 to TRBJ2-7; TRBD1 matches 7 bases. The CDR3 runs 15 residues. V gave up 3 bases and J gave up 2 bases; unmatched junction bases: 7. The germline gives CDR1 MNHNY, CDR2 SVGAGI (reference sequence). The CDR3 spells CASSYPTGITYEQYF. The CDR3 nucleotides read TGTGCCAGCAGTTATCCGACAGGGATAACCTACGAGCAGTACTTC.

There are a few counts of this clone. The chain couples TRBV5-1 to TRBJ2-5; 8 bases agree with TRBD1. The V gene's germline CDR1 is SGHRS and CDR2 YFSETQ. This CDR3 has 14 residues. Trimming removed 4 bases from V and 5 bases from J; junction bases left unmatched: 7. CDR3 DNA sequence: TGCGCCAGCAGCACGGACAGGGCCGGGGAGACCCAGTACTTC. It encodes CASSTDRAGETQYF.

The rearrangement links TRBV9 to TRBJ1-2; D is possibly TRBD1 (6 bases). V was clipped by 3 bases and J by 2 bases, with 14 bases between them. Germline loops: CDR1 SGDLS, CDR2 YYNGEE. CDR3 length: 15 residues. The DNA for the CDR3 is TGTGCCAGCAGCGGAAGCGACAGGTCAAACTATGGCTACACCTTC. Protein sequence: CASSGSDRSNYGYTF.

This clone was recorded only once. The chain has TRBV25-1 and TRBJ1-1; D gene unclear. This CDR3 has 12 residues. Germline assignment: CDR1 MGHDK and CDR2 SYGVNS. Trimming took off 10 bases at V and 0 bases at J, with 9 bases between the two ends. For the CDR3, the DNA is TGTGCCACCCAGAGACTGAACACTGAAGCTTTCTTT. Its translation: CATQRLNTEAFF.

This chain links TRBV6-6 with TRBJ1-1, with D possibly TRBD1 on 5 matching bases. Germline lookup yields CDR1 MNHNY and CDR2 SVGAGI (reference sequence). Trimming took 5 bases from V and 6 from J, leaving 16 bases between them. The CDR3 extends over 14 amino acids. This CDR3 reads CASSTTPLGAEAFF. In DNA, the CDR3 is TGTGCCAGCAGTACGACACCTTTAGGGGCTGAAGCTTTCTTT.